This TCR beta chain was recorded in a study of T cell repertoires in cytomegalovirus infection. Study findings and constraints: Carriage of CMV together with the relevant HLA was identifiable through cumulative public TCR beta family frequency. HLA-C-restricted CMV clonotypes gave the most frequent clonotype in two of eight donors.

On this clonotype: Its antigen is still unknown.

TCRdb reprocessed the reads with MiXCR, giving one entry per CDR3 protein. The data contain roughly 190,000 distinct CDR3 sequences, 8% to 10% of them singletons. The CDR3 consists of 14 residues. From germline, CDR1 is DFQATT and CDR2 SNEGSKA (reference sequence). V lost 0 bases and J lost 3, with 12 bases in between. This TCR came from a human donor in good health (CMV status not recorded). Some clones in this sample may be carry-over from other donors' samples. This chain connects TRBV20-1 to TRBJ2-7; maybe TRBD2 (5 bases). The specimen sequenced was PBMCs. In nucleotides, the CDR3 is TGCAGTGCTAGAGATTCGAGACTACGCTACGAGCAGTACTTC. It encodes CSARDSRLRYEQYF.